This TCR beta chain is from a study of blood T cell repertoires in COVID-19. Across the study: The United States, Italy and Spain provided the acute and convalescent COVID-19 samples.

In the original analysis: Using reference gene primer amplification, nucleated cell counts were estimated. The data were produced by immunoSEQ multiplex PCR, yet TCRdb's version contains in-frame clones alone and is incomplete. V and J calls plus clone size are reproduced from that table; the DNA served to infer D and trimming. The repertoire consists of about 130,000 clones, with roughly 88% occurring once and the leading ten covering 10%. V lost 3 bases to trimming and J lost 5 bases; unmatched junction nucleotides: 11. This CDR3 spans 16 amino acids. The germline V gene encodes CDR1 SGHRS and CDR2 YFSETQ.

The material sequenced was peripheral blood. V is TRBV5-1 and J is TRBJ2-3; 8 bases are shared with TRBD2. This TCR was recovered from a man between 50 and 59 years old with acute or convalescent COVID-19. The CDR3 region is CASSSRPGGVQDTQYF. CDR3 coding DNA: TGCGCCAGCAGCTCCCGACCCGGGGGGGTACAAGATACGCAGTATTTT.